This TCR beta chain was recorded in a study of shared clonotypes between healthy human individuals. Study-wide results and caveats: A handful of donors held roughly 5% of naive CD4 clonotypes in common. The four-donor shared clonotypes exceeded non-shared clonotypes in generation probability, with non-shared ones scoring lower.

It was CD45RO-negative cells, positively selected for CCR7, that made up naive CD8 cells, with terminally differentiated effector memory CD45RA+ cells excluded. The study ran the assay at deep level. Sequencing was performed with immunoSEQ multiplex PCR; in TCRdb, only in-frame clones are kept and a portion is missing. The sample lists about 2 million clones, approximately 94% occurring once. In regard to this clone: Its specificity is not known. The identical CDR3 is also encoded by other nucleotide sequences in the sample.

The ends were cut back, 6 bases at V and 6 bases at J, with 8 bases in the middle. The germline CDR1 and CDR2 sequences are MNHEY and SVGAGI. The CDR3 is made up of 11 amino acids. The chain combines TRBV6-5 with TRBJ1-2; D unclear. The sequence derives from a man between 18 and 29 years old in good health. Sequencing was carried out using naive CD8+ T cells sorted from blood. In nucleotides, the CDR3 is TGTGCCAGCAGCCCCGGGGATGGCTACACCTTC. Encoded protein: CASSPGDGYTF.